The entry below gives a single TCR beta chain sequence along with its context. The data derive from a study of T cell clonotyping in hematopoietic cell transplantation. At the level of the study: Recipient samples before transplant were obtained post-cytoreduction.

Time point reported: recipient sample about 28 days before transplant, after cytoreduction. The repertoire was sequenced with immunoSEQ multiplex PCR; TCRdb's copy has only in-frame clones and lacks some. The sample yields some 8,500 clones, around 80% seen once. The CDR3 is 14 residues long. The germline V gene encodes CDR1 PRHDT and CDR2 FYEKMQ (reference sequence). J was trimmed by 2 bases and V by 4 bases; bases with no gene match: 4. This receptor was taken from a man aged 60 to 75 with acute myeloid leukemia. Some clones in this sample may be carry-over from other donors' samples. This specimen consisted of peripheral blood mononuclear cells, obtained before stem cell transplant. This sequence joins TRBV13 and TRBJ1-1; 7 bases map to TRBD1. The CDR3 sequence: CASSSTGDNTEAFF. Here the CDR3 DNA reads TGTGCCAGCAGCTCCACAGGGGACAACACTGAAGCTTTCTTT. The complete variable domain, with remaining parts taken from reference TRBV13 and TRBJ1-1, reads AAGVIQSPRHLIKEKRETATLKCYPIPRHDTVYWYQQGPGQDPQFLISFYEKMQSDKGSIPDRFSAQQFSDYHSELNMSSLELGDSALYFCASSSTGDNTEAFFGQGTRLTVV.